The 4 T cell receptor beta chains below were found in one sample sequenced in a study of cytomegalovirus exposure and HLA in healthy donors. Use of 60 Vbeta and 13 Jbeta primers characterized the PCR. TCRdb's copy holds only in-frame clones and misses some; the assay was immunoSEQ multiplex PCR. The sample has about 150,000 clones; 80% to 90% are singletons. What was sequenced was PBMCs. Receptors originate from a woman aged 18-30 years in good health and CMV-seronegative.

Here the CDR3 DNA reads TGTGCCAGCGGAGTTTTGCTGGAGACCCAGTACTTC. Its protein is CASGVLLETQYF. The V call is TRBV7-9, the J call TRBJ2-5; D gene uncertain. The CDR3 runs 12 residues. The V and J ends lost 8 bases and 5 bases respectively, with 12 bases between them. Germline values: CDR1 SEHNR, CDR2 FQNEAQ (reference sequence).

The CDR3 region is CASSLTSNPQGKETQYF. As DNA, the CDR3 is TGTGCCAGCAGCTTGACATCAAACCCCCAGGGGAAAGAGACCCAGTACTTC. The chain couples TRBV11-2 to TRBJ2-5, with D possibly matching TRBD1 (6 bases). CDR3 length: 17 amino acids. Germline assignment: CDR1 SGHAT and CDR2 FQNNGV. The V and J ends lost 3 bases and 3 bases respectively, with 20 bases between them.

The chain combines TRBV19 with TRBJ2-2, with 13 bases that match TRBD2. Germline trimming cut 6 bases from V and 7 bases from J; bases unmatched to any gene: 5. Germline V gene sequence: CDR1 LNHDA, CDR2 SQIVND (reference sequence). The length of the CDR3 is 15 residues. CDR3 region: CASSTSGGAGGELFF. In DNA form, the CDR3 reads TGTGCCAGTAGCACTAGCGGGGGGGCAGGCGGGGAGCTGTTTTTT.

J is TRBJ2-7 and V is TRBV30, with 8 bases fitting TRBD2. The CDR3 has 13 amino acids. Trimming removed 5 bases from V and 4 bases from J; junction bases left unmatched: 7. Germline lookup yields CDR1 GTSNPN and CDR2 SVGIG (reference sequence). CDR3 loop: CAWEAGEGYEQYF. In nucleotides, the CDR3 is TGTGCCTGGGAAGCGGGAGAGGGGTACGAGCAGTACTTC.